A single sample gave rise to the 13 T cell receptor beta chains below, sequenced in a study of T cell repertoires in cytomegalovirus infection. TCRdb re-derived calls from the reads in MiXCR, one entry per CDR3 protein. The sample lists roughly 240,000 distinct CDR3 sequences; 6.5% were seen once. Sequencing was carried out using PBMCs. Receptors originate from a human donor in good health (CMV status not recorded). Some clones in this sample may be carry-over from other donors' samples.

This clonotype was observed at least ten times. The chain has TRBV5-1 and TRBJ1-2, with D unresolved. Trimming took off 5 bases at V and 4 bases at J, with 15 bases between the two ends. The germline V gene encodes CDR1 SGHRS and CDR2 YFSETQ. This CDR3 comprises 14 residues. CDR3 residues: CASSSDNPPYGYTF. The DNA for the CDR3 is TGCGCCAGCAGTTCAGACAATCCCCCCTATGGCTACACCTTC. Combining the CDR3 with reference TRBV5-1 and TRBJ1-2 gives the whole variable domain KAGVTQTPRYLIKTRGQQVTLSCSPISGHRSVSWYQQTPGQGLQFLFEYFSETQRNKGNFPGRFSGRQFSNSRSEMNVSTLELGDSALYLCASSSDNPPYGYTFGSGTRLTVV.

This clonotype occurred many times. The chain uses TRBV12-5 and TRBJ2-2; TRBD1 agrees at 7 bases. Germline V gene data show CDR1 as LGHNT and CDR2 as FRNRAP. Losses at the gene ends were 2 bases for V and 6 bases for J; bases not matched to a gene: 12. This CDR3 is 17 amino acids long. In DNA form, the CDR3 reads TGTGCTAGTGGTTTGTTTAGCGACAGGGTGTTATCCGGGGAGCTGTTTTTT. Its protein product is CASGLFSDRVLSGELFF. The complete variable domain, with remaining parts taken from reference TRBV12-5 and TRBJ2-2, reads DARVTQTPRHKVTEMGQEVTMRCQPILGHNTVFWYRQTMMQGLELLAYFRNRAPLDDSGMPKDRFSAEMPDATLATLKIQPSEPRDSAVYFCASGLFSDRVLSGELFFGEGSRLTVL.

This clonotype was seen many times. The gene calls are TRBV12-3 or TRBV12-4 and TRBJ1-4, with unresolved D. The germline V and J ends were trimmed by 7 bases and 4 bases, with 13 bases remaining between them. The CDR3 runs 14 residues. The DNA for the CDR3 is TGTGCCAGCAACGATAAAAACAGTAATGAAAAACTGTTTTTT. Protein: CASNDKNSNEKLFF.

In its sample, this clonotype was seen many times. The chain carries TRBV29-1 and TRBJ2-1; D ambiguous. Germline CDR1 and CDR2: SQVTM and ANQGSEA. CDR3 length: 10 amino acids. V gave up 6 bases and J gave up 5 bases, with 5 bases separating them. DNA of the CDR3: TGCAGCGTCGGCAACAATGAGCAGTTCTTC. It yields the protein CSVGNNEQFF.

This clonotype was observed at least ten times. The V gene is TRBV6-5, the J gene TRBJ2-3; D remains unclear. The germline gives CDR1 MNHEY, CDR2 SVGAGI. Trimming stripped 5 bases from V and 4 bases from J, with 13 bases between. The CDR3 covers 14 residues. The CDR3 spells CASSNPTWADTQYF. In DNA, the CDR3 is TGTGCCAGCAGTAACCCAACTTGGGCAGATACGCAGTATTTT.

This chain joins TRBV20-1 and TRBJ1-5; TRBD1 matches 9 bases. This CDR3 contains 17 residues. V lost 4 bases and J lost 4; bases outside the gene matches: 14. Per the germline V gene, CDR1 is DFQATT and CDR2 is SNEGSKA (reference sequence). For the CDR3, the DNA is TGCAGTGCTAACGGACAGGGGAACTTAATTCGTAATCAGCCCCAGCATTTT. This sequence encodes CSANGQGNLIRNQPQHF.

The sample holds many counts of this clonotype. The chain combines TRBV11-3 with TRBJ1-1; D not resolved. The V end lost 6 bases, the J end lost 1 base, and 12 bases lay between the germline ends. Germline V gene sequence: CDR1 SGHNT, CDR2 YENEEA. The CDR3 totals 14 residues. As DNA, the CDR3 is TGTGCCAGCAGTGATAATACAGCGAACACTGAAGCTTTCTTT. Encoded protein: CASSDNTANTEAFF.

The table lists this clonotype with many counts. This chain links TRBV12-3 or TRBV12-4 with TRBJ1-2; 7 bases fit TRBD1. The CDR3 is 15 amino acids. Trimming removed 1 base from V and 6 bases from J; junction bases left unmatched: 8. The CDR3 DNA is TGTGCCAGCAGTTTAGTCCCAGGGGGGAAGAATGGCTACACCTTC. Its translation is CASSLVPGGKNGYTF.

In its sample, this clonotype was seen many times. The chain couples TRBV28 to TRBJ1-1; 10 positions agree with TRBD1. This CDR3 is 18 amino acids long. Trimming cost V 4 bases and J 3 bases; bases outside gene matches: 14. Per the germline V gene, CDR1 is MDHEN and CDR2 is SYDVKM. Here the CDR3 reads CASSSATGGQFRDTEAFF. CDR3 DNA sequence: TGTGCCAGCAGTTCGGCGACAGGGGGCCAATTCAGGGACACTGAAGCTTTCTTT.

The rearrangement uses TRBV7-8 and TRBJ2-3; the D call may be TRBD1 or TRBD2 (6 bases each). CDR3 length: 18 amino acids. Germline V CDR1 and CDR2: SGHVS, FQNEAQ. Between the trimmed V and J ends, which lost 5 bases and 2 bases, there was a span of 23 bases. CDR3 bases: TGTGCCAGCAGCCGAGTGGGCCTTAGGGGGGAGAACACAGATACGCAGTATTTT. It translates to CASSRVGLRGENTDTQYF.

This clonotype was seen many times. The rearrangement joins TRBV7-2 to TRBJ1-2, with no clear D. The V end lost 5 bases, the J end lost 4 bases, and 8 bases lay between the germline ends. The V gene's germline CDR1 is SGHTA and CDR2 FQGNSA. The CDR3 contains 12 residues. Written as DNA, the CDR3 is TGTGCCAGCAGCGCCAGCCCCTATGGCTACACCTTC. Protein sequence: CASSASPYGYTF.

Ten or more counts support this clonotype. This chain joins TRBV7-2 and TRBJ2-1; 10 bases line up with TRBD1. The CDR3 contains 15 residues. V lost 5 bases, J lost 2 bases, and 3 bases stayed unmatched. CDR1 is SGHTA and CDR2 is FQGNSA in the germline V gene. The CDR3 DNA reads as TGTGCCAGCAGCCGGGACAGGGGCGCCTACAATGAGCAGTTCTTC. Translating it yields CASSRDRGAYNEQFF. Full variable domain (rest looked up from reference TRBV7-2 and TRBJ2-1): GAGVSQSPSNKVTEKGKDVELRCDPISGHTALYWYRQSLGQGLEFLIYFQGNSAPDKSGLPSDRFSAERTGGSVSTLTIQRTQQEDSAVYLCASSRDRGAYNEQFFGPGTRLTVL.

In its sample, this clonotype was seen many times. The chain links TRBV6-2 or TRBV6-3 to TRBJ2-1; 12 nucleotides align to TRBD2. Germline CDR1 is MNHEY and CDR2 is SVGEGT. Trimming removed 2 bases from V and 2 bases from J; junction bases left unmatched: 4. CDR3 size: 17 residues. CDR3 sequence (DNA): TGTGCCAGCAGTTACGGACTAGCGGGGACTACCTACAATGAGCAGTTCTTC. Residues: CASSYGLAGTTYNEQFF.